The clone carrying this T cell receptor (beta chain) was recorded many times. The use of a sample-barcoded 5' primer and a J-beta primer mix characterized a second PCR of roughly 6 to 12 cycles. Tags on each cDNA molecule came from a template-switch adaptor with 12 random nucleotides. TCRdb processed the 5' RACE reads anew with MiXCR; each CDR3 protein has one entry. This sample carries more than 800,000 distinct CDR3 sequences, less than 35% of them seen once, and the ten largest clones take 15% to 20%. This sample is drawn from a study of blood T cells in healthy people across ages. Per germline, CDR1 SGHRS and CDR2 YFSETQ. V was trimmed by 0 bases and J by 1 base, leaving 9 bases between them. There are 15 residues in the CDR3.

The sequence was collected from a woman over 75 in good health. The sequencing sample was made of blood. The gene calls are TRBV5-1 and TRBJ2-3, with D perhaps TRBD1 or TRBD2 (6 bases each). CDR3 amino acids: CASSLGGARTDTQYF. The CDR3 bases are TGCGCCAGCAGCTTGGGGGGGGCCCGCACAGATACGCAGTATTTT.